This TCR beta chain was profiled in a study of T cell responses to AZD1222 COVID-19 vaccine (dated by TCRdb to 2020 to 2022). For context, the study as a whole: Because spike-specific TCR depth and breadth did not differ between the two schedules, AZD1222 recipients who got a second dose at roughly 4 weeks were pooled with those who got a second dose at roughly 12 weeks. TCR sequencing covered roughly 230 trial participants: 207 given two doses of AZD1222 and 26 given two doses of MenACWY control vaccine. Trial participants were enrolled into age subgroups of 18-55, 56-69 and 70-plus years, which contained 148, 28 and 57 TCR-sequenced participants, respectively.

CDR1 and CDR2 (SGHRS, YFSETQ) derive from the germline V gene. Trimming at the junction amounts to 4 bases on V and 4 bases on J, and the germline ends lie 15 bases apart. CDR3 length: 14 amino acids, cysteine to phenylalanine. Here the CDR3 DNA is all that survives: 42 bases in frame from base 1. Study-wide findings and limitations: In the small 56-69-year group, the increase in depth fell short of significance, most likely because of low power. Nearly half of unique spike-specific TCRs reportedly recognized epitopes outside regions mutated in the B.1.351 and B.1.1.7 variants. Because no samples from the day 14 peak response were available, repertoires could be characterized only after the peak T cell response. Participants were mostly white British and included more females than males, and it was suggested by the authors that clonal diversity may have been underestimated. Conclusions about previously exposed vaccinees are limited because only six or seven AZD1222 recipients were SARS-CoV-2 seropositive at baseline. CD4 TCRs associated with the vaccine covered the entire spike protein, and the dominant responses were in regions 160-218 and 743-854. A significant rise in spike-specific TCR breadth and depth was observed after two AZD1222 doses relative to day 0 and relative to MenACWY recipients.

About this clone itself: Its antigen is not yet known. Per-base qualities were not stored, and no clone one base away is much larger.

The CDR3 regions of human TCRbeta chains were analyzed by immunosequencing. The original pipeline was this. Repertoire TCRs were matched against a reference library of SARS-CoV-2-specific TCRs generated with the MIRA antigen-specificity platform. Breadth was defined as the fraction of unique TCRs that were SARS-CoV-2-associated, and depth was defined as the fraction of total T cells that were SARS-CoV-2-associated. Using the MIRA data, each spike-specific TCR was assigned both to the spike region to which the TCR was reactive and to a CD4 or CD8 class. Log10-transformed breadth and depth values were compared by one-way ANOVA with Sidak's multiple comparisons tests. This is the immuneACCESS table as TCRdb keeps it, with only in-frame sequences that have V and J called. A part of the clones is gone; compared with another copy, unresolved V genes explain less than half, and the rest is unexplained. That table gives V, J and clone size, and the DNA gave D and trimming. The sample table shows fewer than 300,000 clones, and over 90% are seen once. The top ten clonotypes cover around 0.5% of the sample.

The sample's time point label, in plain terms: baseline before first vaccination. The vaccinee samples were drawn from two UK trials, COV001 and COV002, one of which was a single-blind randomized controlled phase 2/3 trial testing AZD1222 (ChAdOx1 nCoV-19) in healthy adults. Trial participant PBMC samples were collected at day 0 and day 28 after the second dose for TCRbeta chain sequencing. The clonotype was recovered from an adult in good health. The material sequenced was peripheral blood, taken on day 0 of AZD1222 vaccination. The chain is assembled from TRBV5-1 and TRBJ2-7, with no confident D gene call. The DNA sequence reads TGCGCCAGCAGCCCTCTGCAGACGGCTTACGAGCAGTACTTC. Translated, it gives CASSPLQTAYEQYF. Full variable domain (CDR3 extended with the reference TRBV5-1 and TRBJ2-7 proteins): KAGVTQTPRYLIKTRGQQVTLSCSPISGHRSVSWYQQTPGQGLQFLFEYFSETQRNKGNFPGRFSGRQFSNSRSEMNVSTLELGDSALYLCASSPLQTAYEQYFGPGTRLTVT.